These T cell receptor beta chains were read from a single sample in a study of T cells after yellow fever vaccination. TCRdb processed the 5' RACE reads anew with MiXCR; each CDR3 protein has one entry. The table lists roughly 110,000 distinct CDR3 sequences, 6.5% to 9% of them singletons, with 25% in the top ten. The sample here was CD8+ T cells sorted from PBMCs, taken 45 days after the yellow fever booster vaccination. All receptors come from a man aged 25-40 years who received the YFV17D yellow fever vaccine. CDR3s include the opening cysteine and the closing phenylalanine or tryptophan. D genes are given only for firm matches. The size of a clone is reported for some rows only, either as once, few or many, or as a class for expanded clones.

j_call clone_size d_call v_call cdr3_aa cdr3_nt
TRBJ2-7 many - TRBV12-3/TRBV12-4 CASSGGVLSSYEQYF TGTGCCAGCAGTGGGGGAGTGCTCAGCTCCTACGAGCAGTACTTC
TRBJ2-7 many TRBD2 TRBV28 CASSYSGLLSSYEQYF TGTGCCAGCAGTTATTCGGGACTACTGAGCTCCTACGAGCAGTACTTC
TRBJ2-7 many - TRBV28 CASTSSPSSYEQYF TGTGCCAGCACCAGTTCCCCTTCCTCCTACGAGCAGTACTTC
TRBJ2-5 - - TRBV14 CASSQELSGTSFWETQYF TGTGCCAGCAGCCAAGAACTCTCGGGTACTAGTTTTTGGGAGACCCAGTACTTC
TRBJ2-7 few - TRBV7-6 CASSRRVGYEQYF TGTGCCAGCAGCCGGCGGGTGGGCTACGAGCAGTACTTC
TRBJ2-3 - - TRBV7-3 CASSSSQGRTDTQYF TGTGCCAGCAGCTCGTCACAGGGTCGCACAGATACGCAGTATTTT
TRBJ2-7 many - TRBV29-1 CSVVGRVSYEQYF TGCAGCGTTGTAGGCAGGGTCTCCTACGAGCAGTACTTC
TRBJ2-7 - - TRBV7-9 CASEDLVYHEQYF TGTGCCTCCGAGGACCTAGTCTACCACGAGCAGTACTTC
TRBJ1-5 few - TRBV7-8 CASSPPFGGNQPQHF TGTGCCAGCAGCCCCCCCTTTGGGGGAAATCAGCCCCAGCATTTT
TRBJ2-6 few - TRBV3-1 CASSQGYGANVLTF TGTGCCAGCAGCCAAGGGTATGGGGCCAACGTCCTGACTTTC
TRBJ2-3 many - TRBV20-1 CSAHSGEGSGTDTQYF TGCAGTGCCCATTCCGGAGAGGGGTCCGGCACAGATACGCAGTATTTT
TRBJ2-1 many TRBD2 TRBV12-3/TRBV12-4 CATLGLAGVNEQFF TGTGCCACCCTGGGACTAGCGGGAGTGAATGAGCAGTTCTTC
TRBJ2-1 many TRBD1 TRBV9 CASSHPGGQGYNEQFF TGTGCCAGCAGCCACCCCGGGGGACAGGGGTACAATGAGCAGTTCTTC
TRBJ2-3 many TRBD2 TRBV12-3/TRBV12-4 CASSSRGLAGRADTQYF TGTGCCAGCAGTTCTCGTGGGCTAGCGGGGAGAGCAGATACGCAGTATTTT
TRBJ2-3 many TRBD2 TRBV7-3 CASSLRTRTSGVNPTDTQYF TGTGCCAGCAGCTTAAGAACTCGGACTAGCGGAGTGAACCCCACAGATACGCAGTATTTT
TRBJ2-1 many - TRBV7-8 CASSFGQYNEQFF TGTGCCAGCAGCTTTGGACAGTACAATGAGCAGTTCTTC
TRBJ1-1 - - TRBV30 CAWMFGTEAFF TGTGCCTGGATGTTTGGCACTGAAGCTTTCTTT
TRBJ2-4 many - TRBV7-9 CASSLGSPNRAKNIQYF TGTGCCAGCAGCTTAGGGTCCCCAAACAGGGCCAAAAACATTCAGTACTTC
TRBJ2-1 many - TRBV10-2 CASIQTIHNEQFF TGCGCCAGCATCCAGACTATCCACAATGAGCAGTTCTTC
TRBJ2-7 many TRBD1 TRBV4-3 CASSQEQGSSYEQYF TGCGCCAGCAGCCAAGAACAGGGGTCCTCCTACGAGCAGTACTTC
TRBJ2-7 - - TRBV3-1 CASSGRDISSYEQYF TGTGCCAGCAGTGGACGTGATATCAGCTCCTACGAGCAGTACTTC
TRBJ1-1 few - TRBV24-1 CATSDLQGREAFF TGTGCCACCAGTGATTTGCAGGGGCGAGAAGCTTTCTTT
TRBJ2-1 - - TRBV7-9 CASSLTREQFF TGTGCCAGCAGCTTAACCCGGGAGCAGTTCTTC
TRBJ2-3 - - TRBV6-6 CASSYGAADTQYF TGTGCCAGCAGTTACGGGGCCGCAGATACGCAGTATTTT
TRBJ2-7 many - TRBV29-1 CSVRTLAYEQYF TGCAGCGTTAGGACATTAGCCTACGAGCAGTACTTC